This T cell receptor beta chain was captured by sequencing in a study of T cells after yellow fever vaccination. General observations from the study: Contaminating bulk clonotypes could be abundant in FACS-sorted repertoires.

TCRdb fed the 5' RACE reads into MiXCR, producing one record per CDR3 protein. The data contain under 600,000 distinct CDR3 sequences, 20% to 25% of them seen just once; the ten biggest clones take up roughly a sixth. Notes on this clonotype: The antigen is unknown. A much larger clone is a single base away; this may be a read error.

The sequence was collected from a man aged 18 to 29 who received the YFV17D yellow fever vaccine. The starting material was PBMCs, obtained approximately 22 days after the first yellow fever vaccination.

In nucleotides, the CDR3 is TGTGCCAGCACCCAAGATGGGAGCAGTTCCTACGAGCAGTACTTC. Protein: CASTQDGSSSYEQYF. This chain joins TRBV3-1 and TRBJ2-7; the D gene is possibly TRBD2 (5 bases). The CDR3 has 15 amino acids. Germline V gives CDR1 LGHDT, CDR2 YNNKEL (reference sequence).